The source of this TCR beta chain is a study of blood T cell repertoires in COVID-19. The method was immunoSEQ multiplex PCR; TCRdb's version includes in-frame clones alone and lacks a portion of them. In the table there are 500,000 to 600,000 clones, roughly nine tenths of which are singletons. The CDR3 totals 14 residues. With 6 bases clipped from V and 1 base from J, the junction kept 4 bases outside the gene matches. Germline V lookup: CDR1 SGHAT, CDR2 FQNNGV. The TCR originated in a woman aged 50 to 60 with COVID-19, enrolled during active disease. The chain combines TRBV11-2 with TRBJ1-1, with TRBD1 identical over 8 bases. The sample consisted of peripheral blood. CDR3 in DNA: TGTGCCAGCAGAGGACAGGGAGCGAACACTGAAGCTTTCTTT. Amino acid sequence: CASRGQGANTEAFF.